The source of this T cell receptor beta chain is a study of T cells expressing NK-cell markers. Concerning this clonotype: Antigen unknown.

Overall study results and limits: The leading position in the CD3+CD56-NKG2C+ fraction of four donors also went to these clonotypes.

TCRdb re-called the 5' RACE reads; every CDR3 protein appears as one record, without DNA. Its clone listing holds about 380,000 distinct CDR3 sequences. This CDR3 has 15 residues. Per germline, CDR1 MGHRA and CDR2 YSYEKL. Sample: blood T cells: a sorted CD56 or NKG2C T cell subset, CD4+ or CD8+ T cells, or bulk PBMC T cells (not recorded which). V gene TRBV4-1 combines with J gene TRBJ2-5; as DNA is missing, the TRBD1 call by TCRdb cannot be tested. The TCR was taken from a man aged 18 to 69 in good health. The CDR3 loop reads CASSQRTGQKETQYF.